The source of this T cell receptor (beta chain) is a study of OX40 agonist ivuxolimab in advanced cancers. Study-level results: Fewer expanded clones were found on average in CD4+ than in CD8+ T cells. Antigen specificity remained undetermined for the expanded peripheral T cells. Relatively little clonal expansion, among the lowest observed, appeared in partial responders at 0.1-3.0 mg/kg.

In germline, CDR1 is LNHDA, CDR2 SQIVND (reference sequence). V was trimmed by 7 bases and J by 2 bases, leaving 21 bases between them. The CDR3 length is 17 residues. Excluded were patients having autoimmune disease history or systemic immunosuppression. As for this clone: Its antigen is not identified.

The repertoire was sequenced with immunoSEQ multiplex PCR; TCRdb's copy has only in-frame clones and lacks some. The table lists about 61,000 clones, less than 90% of them singletons. The sample here was CD4+ or CD8+ T cells sorted from blood, taken in a trial of the OX40 agonist ivuxolimab. The chain carries TRBV19 and TRBJ1-5; a weak D match, TRBD1 (6 bases). The origin of this receptor is an adult with an advanced solid tumor such as melanoma, head and neck, liver or kidney cancer. This CDR3 is CASNSGESNNGNQPQHF. The CDR3 region has the DNA TGTGCCAGTAACTCAGGGGAGTCAAATAACGGCAATCAGCCCCAGCATTTT.